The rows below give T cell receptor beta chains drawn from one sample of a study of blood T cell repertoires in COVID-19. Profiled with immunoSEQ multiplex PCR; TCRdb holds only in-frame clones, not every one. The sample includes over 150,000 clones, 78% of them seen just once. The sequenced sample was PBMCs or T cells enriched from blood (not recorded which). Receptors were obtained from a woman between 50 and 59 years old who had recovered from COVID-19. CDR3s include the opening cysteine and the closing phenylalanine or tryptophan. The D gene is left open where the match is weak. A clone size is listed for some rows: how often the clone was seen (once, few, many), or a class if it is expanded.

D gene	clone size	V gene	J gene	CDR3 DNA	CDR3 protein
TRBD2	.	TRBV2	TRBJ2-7	TGTGCCAGCAGGGCGACTAGCGGGAATTACGAGCAGTACTTC	CASRATSGNYEQYF
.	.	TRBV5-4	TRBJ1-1	TGTGCCAGCAGCTCACGGGACACTGAAGCTTTCTTT	CASSSRDTEAFF
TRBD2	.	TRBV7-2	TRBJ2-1	TGTGCCAGCAGCTGGACTAGCGGGATCTACAATGAGCAGTTCTTC	CASSWTSGIYNEQFF
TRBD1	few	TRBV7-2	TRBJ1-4	TGTGCCAGCAGCCAGACAGGGATGGGTGAAAAACTGTTTTTT	CASSQTGMGEKLFF
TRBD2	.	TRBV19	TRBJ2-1	TGTGCCAGTAGTATAGAGGCTAGCGGGAGGGCCACTTTGGGGAATGAGCAGTTCTTC	CASSIEASGRATLGNEQFF
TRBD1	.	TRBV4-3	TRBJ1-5	TGCGCCAGCAGCCAAGAGTACGGCAGGGGGGATCAGCCCCAGCATTTT	CASSQEYGRGDQPQHF
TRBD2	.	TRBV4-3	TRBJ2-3	TGCGCCAGCAGCCAAGCCCTGACTAGCGGGAGGGCCCCAGATACGCAGTATTTT	CASSQALTSGRAPDTQYF
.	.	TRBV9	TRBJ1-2	TGTGCCAGCAGCCCGTACAGCAACAGTAACTATGGCTACACCTTC	CASSPYSNSNYGYTF
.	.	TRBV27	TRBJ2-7	TGTGCCAGCAGTGGTGGTCCGGGACACGGGATTAGTGAGTACTTC	CASSGGPGHGISEYF
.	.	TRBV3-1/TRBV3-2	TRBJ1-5	TGTGCCAGCAGCCAAGGCAATATCAGAAGCAATCAGCCCCAGCATTTT	CASSQGNIRSNQPQHF
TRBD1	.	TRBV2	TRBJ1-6	TGTGCCAGCAGTTCCCTTAGGACAGGGCGGCTCCACTTT	CASSSLRTGRLHF
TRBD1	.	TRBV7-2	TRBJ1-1	TGTGCCAGCAGCTCTGGACAGGGGAGGATGAACACTGAAGCTTTCTTT	CASSSGQGRMNTEAFF
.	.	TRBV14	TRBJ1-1	TGTGCCAGCAGCCAAGATAGGGGTAGGACTGAAGCTTTCTTT	CASSQDRGRTEAFF
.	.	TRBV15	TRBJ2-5	TGTGCCACCAGCAGTGACCCGGGAGAGACCCAGTACTTC	CATSSDPGETQYF
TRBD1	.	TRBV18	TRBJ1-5	TGTGCCAGCTCACAAAACAGGGGGCCGAATCAGCCCCAGCATTTT	CASSQNRGPNQPQHF
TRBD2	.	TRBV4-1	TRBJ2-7	TGCGCCAGCAGCCATAACCCGACAGGGCTAACCGGGACTAGCGAGACCTACGAGCAGTACTTC	CASSHNPTGLTGTSETYEQYF
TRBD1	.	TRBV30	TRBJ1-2	TGTGCCCTAACCCGGACAGGGAATTTCGGTGGCTACACCTTC	CALTRTGNFGGYTF
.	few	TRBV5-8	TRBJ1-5	TGTGCCAGCAGCTTGGAAGTGGGCGGCAATCAGCCCCAGCATTTT	CASSLEVGGNQPQHF
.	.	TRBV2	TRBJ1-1	TGTGCCAGCAGTGAACAGGGAAGGACTGAAGCTTTCTTT	CASSEQGRTEAFF